The entry that follows covers one T cell receptor beta chain sequence. The antigen is undetermined. The data were produced by immunoSEQ multiplex PCR, yet TCRdb's version contains in-frame clones alone and is incomplete. The table has more than 500,000 clones, roughly 95% seen once. Terminally differentiated effector memory CD45RA+ cells were excluded by CCR7 positive selection of CD45RO-negative cells. These data come from a study of shared clonotypes between healthy human individuals. Notes on the study in general: The generation probabilities recorded for non-shared clonotypes fell below those of clonotypes shared by all four donors.

This CDR3 comprises 12 residues. Looked up from germline, CDR1 is SEHNR and CDR2 is FQNEAQ (reference sequence). Deletions cut 5 bases from V and 4 bases from J, with 9 bases between. The chain has TRBV7-9 and TRBJ2-7; D remains ambiguous. Specimen: naive CD8+ T cells sorted from blood. This TCR derives from a woman aged 25 to 39 in good health. In nucleotides, the CDR3 is TGTGCCAGCAGCACCGTTCCATACGAGCAGTACTTC. Protein sequence: CASSTVPYEQYF.